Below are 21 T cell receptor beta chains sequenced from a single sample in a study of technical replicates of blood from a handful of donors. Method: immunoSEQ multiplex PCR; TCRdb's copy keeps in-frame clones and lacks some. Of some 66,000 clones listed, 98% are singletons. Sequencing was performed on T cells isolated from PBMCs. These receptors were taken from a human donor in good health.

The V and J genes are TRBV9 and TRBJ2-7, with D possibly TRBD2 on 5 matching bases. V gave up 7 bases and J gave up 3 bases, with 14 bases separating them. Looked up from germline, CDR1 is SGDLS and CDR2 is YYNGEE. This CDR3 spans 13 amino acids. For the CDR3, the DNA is TGTGCCAGCGGCCGAGGGCCGGACTACGAGCAGTACTTC. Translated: CASGRGPDYEQYF. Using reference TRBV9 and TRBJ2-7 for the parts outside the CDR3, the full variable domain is DSGVTQTPKHLITATGQRVTLRCSPRSGDLSVYWYQQSLDQGLQFLIQYYNGEERAKGNILERFSAQQFPDLHSELNLSSLELGDSALYFCASGRGPDYEQYFGPGTRLTVT.

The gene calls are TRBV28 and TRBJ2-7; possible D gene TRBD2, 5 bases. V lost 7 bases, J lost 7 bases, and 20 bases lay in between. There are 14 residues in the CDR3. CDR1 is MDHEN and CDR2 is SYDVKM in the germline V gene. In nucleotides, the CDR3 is TGTGCCAGCAACCCCGGAGCGGCCACGGAAGAGCAGTACTTC. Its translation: CASNPGAATEEQYF.

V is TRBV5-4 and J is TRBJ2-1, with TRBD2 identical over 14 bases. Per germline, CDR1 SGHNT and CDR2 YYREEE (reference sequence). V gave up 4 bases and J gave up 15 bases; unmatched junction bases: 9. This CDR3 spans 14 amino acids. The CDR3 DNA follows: TGTGCCAGCAGCCCCCGGACTAGCGGGAGGCCCCCGTTCTTC. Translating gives CASSPRTSGRPPFF.

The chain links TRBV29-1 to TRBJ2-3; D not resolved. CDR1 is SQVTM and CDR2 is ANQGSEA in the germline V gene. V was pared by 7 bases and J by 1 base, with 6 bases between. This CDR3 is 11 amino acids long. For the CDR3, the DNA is TGCAGCGCTTATCGCACAGATACGCAGTATTTT. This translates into CSAYRTDTQYF.

CDR3 residues: CASRGTGDGYEQYF. In DNA, the CDR3 is TGTGCCAGCAGGGGTACAGGGGATGGGTACGAGCAGTACTTC. V and J are TRBV6-5 and TRBJ2-7, with 7 positions matching TRBD1. Germline values: CDR1 MNHEY, CDR2 SVGAGI. Trimming took 6 bases from V and 4 from J; bases not matched to a gene: 9. The CDR3 sequence is 14 residues long.

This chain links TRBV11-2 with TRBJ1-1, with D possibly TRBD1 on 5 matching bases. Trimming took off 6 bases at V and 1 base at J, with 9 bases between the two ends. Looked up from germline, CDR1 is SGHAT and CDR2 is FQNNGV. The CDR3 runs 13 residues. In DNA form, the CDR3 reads TGTGCCAGCAGGGTCCAGGGGAACACTGAAGCTTTCTTT. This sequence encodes CASRVQGNTEAFF.

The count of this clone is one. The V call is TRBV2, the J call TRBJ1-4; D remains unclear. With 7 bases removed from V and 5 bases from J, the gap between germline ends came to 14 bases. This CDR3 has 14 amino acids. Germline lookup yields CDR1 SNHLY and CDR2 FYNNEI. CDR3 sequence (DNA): TGTGCCAGCACCTCACGGCCCGGGAATGAAAAACTGTTTTTT. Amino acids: CASTSRPGNEKLFF.

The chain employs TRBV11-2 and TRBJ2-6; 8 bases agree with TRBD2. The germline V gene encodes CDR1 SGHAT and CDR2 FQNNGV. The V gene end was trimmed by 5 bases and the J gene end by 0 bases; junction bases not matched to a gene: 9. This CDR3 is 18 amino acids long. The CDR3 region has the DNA TGTGCCAGCAGCCCGTACGGGGGGGTCCCCTCTGGGGCCAACGTCCTGACTTTC. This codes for CASSPYGGVPSGANVLTF.

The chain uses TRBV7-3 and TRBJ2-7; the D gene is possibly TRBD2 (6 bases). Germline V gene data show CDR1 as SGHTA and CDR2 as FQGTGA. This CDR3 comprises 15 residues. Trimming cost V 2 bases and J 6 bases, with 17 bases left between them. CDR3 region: CASSLEMRGAGEQYF. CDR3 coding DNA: TGTGCCAGCAGCTTAGAGATGCGCGGGGCAGGCGAGCAGTACTTC.

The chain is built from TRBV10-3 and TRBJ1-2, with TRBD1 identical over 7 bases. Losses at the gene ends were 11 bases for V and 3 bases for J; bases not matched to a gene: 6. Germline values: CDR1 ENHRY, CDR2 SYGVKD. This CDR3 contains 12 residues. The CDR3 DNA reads TGTGCCCTCCGACAGGGAGACTATGGCTACACCTTC. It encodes CALRQGDYGYTF.

The CDR3 loop is CASSSIAGTEIYEQYF. In DNA form, the CDR3 reads TGTGCCAGTAGTTCCATCGCCGGGACAGAGATCTACGAGCAGTACTTC. V usage is TRBV19 and J usage is TRBJ2-7, with TRBD1 matching 7 bases. V lost 5 bases and J lost 3; bases outside the gene matches: 13. This CDR3 is built from 16 residues. CDR1 and CDR2 from the germline V gene are LNHDA and SQIVND (reference sequence). Full variable domain (rest looked up from reference TRBV19 and TRBJ2-7): DGGITQSPKYLFRKEGQNVTLSCEQNLNHDAMYWYRQDPGQGLRLIYYSQIVNDFQKGDIAEGYSVSREKKESFPLTVTSAQKNPTAFYLCASSSIAGTEIYEQYFGPGTRLTVT.

DNA for the CDR3: TGTGCCATCAGTTCAGGGGGCGAGGGCTACACCTTC. Amino acids: CAISSGGEGYTF. This rearrangement joins TRBV10-3 to TRBJ1-2; 8 bases are a match to TRBD1. The CDR3 covers 12 residues. The J segment lost 8 bases and the V segment lost 5 bases, leaving 4 bases of the junction unmatched. In germline, CDR1 is ENHRY, CDR2 SYGVKD.

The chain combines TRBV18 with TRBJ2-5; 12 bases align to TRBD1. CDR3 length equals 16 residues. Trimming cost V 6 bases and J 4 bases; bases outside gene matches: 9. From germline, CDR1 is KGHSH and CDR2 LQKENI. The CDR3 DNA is TGTGCCAGCTCTCCTGGGACAGGGGGCGAGGTAGAGACCCAGTACTTC. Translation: CASSPGTGGEVETQYF.

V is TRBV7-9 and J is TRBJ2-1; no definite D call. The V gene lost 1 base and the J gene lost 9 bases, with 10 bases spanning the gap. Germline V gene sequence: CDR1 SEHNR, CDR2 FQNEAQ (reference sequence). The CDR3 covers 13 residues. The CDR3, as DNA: TGTGCCAGCAGCTTAGGTCCGGGTTCTGAGCAGTTCTTC. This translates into CASSLGPGSEQFF.

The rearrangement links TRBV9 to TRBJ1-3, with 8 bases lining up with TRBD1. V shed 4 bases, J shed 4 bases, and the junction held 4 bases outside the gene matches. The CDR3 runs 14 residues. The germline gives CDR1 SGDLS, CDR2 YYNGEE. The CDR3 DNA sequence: TGTGCCAGCAGCCCGGACAGGGTCGGAAACACCATATATTTT. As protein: CASSPDRVGNTIYF. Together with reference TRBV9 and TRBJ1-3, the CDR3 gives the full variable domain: DSGVTQTPKHLITATGQRVTLRCSPRSGDLSVYWYQQSLDQGLQFLIQYYNGEERAKGNILERFSAQQFPDLHSELNLSSLELGDSALYFCASSPDRVGNTIYFGEGSWLTVV.

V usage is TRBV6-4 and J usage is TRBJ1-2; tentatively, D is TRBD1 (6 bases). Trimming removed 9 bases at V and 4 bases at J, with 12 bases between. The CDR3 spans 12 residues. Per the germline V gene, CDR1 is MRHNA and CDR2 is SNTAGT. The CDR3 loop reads CASGGGGYGYTF. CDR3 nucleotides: TGTGCCAGTGGTGGGGGCGGCTATGGCTACACCTTC.

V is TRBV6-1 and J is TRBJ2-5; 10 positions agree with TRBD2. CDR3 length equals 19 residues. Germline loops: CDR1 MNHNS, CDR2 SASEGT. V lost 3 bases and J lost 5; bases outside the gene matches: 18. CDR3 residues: CASSDARVGLAGVAETQYF. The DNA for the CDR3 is TGTGCCAGCAGTGACGCCCGAGTCGGGCTAGCGGGAGTTGCTGAGACCCAGTACTTC.

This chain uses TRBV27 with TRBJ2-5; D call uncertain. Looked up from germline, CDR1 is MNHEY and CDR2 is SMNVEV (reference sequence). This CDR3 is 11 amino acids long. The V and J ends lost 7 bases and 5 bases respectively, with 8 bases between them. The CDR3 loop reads CASNRGETQYF. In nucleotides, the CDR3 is TGTGCCAGCAATAGAGGCGAGACCCAGTACTTC.

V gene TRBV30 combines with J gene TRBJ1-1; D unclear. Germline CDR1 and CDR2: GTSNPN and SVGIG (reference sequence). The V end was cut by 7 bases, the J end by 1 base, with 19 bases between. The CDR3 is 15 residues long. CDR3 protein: CAYQRGPTTNTEAFF. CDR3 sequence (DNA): TGTGCCTACCAGCGGGGTCCTACAACGAACACTGAAGCTTTCTTT.

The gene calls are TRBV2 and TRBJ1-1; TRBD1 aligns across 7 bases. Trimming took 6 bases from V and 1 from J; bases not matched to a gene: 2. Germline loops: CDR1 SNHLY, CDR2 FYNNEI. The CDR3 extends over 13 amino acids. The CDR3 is CASRGQENTEAFF. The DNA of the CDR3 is TGTGCCAGCAGAGGACAGGAGAACACTGAAGCTTTCTTT.

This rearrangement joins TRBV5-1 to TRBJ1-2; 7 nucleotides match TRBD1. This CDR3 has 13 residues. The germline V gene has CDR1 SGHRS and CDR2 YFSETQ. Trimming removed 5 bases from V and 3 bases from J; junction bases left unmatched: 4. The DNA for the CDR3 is TGCGCCAGCAGTTTTGGACAGGACTATGGCTACACCTTC. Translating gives CASSFGQDYGYTF.